This T cell receptor (beta chain) was obtained from a study of T cell responses to AZD1222 COVID-19 vaccine. Looking at the study overall: Second doses were pooled across both intervals (about 4 or about 12 weeks).

The CDR3 length is 11 residues. Germline-derived CDR1 and CDR2 are MDHEN and SYDVKM. Trimming cost V 10 bases and J 7 bases; bases outside gene matches: 4. The table came from immunoSEQ multiplex PCR; TCRdb's copy has only in-frame clones and leaves some out. The table lists fewer than 200,000 clones, around 90% of them singletons, with under 7.5% in the top ten. The TCR was taken from an adult in good health. Sequenced material: peripheral blood, taken on day 0 of AZD1222 vaccination. The chain recombines TRBV28 with TRBJ2-1, with 7 bases lining up with TRBD2. The CDR3 nucleotides are TGTGCCATGGGGAGGGGAAATGAGCAGTTCTTC. The encoded protein is CAMGRGNEQFF. The whole variable domain, remainder taken from reference TRBV28 and TRBJ2-1, is DVKVTQSSRYLVKRTGEKVFLECVQDMDHENMFWYRQDPGLGLRLIYFSYDVKMKEKGDIPEGYSVSREKKERFSLILESASTNQTSMYLCAMGRGNEQFFGPGTRLTVL.